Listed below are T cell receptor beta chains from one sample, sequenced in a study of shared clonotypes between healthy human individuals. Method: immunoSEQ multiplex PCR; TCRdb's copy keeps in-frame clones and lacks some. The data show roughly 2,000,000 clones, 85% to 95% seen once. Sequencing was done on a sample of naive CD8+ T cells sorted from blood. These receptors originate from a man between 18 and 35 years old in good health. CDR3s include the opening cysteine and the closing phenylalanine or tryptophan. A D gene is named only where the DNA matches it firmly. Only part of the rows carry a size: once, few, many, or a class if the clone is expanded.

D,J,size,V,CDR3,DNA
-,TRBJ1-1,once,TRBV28,CASMERRYLNTEAFF,TGTGCCAGCATGGAGAGGAGATATTTGAACACTGAAGCTTTCTTT
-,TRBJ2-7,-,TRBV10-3,CAIRDSLYEQYF,TGTGCCATCAGGGACAGCCTCTACGAGCAGTACTTC
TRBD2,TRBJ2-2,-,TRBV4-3,CASSQGGLAGGHGGELFF,TGCGCCAGCAGCCAAGGGGGACTAGCGGGAGGGCATGGCGGGGAGCTGTTTTTT
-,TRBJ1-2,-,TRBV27,CASSDQDGYGYTF,TGTGCCAGCAGCGATCAGGATGGCTATGGCTACACCTTC
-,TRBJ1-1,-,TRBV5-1,CASSLWTDVEAFF,TGCGCCAGCAGCCTGTGGACAGATGTTGAAGCTTTCTTT
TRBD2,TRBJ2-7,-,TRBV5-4,CASSLGGGAEQYF,TGTGCCAGCAGCTTGGGGGGAGGGGCCGAGCAGTACTTC
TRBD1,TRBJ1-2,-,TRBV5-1,CASSSQGADYGYTF,TGCGCCAGCAGCTCACAGGGGGCGGACTATGGCTACACCTTC
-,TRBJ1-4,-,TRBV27,CATGITNEKLFF,TGTGCCACGGGGATAACTAATGAAAAACTGTTTTTT
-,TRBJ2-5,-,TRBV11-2,CASSLGMGIETQYF,TGTGCCAGCAGCTTAGGGATGGGGATAGAGACCCAGTACTTC
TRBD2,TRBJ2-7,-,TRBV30,CAAGTSGNEQYF,TGTGCCGCCGGGACTAGCGGGAACGAGCAGTACTTC